The 3 T cell receptor beta chains reported below all come from one sample, sequenced in a study of CD8 T cells in ankylosing spondylitis. TCRdb fed the 5' RACE reads into MiXCR, producing one record per CDR3 protein. The table has under 400,000 distinct CDR3 sequences, 11% seen once. Sequencing was done on a sample of blood, either unsorted or a sorted T cell fraction (not recorded which). The source is a female donor with ankylosing spondylitis or in good health (not recorded which).

The V call is TRBV5-6, the J call TRBJ2-7; 10 nucleotides agree with TRBD1. The CDR3 has 15 amino acids. V trimming: 2 bases; J trimming: 5 bases; junction bases outside the gene matches: 7. Germline CDR1 SGHDT, CDR2 YYEEEE. The CDR3: CASSFGDRGNNEQYF. In DNA form, the CDR3 reads TGTGCCAGCAGCTTCGGGGACAGGGGCAACAACGAGCAGTACTTC.

There are many counts of this clonotype. The gene calls are TRBV5-5 and TRBJ2-3, with D maybe TRBD1 (6 bases). V was pared by 2 bases and J by 0 bases, with 13 bases between. The CDR3 is 16 amino acids. Germline V gives CDR1 SGHKS, CDR2 YYEKEE (reference sequence). The CDR3 bases are TGTGCCAGCAGCTTTTATGGGACAACTAGCACAGATACGCAGTATTTT. Protein sequence: CASSFYGTTSTDTQYF.

The sample holds many counts of this clonotype. The chain employs TRBV28 and TRBJ1-2, with D possibly matching TRBD1 (6 bases). The V and J ends lost 5 bases and 3 bases respectively, with 13 bases between them. Germline V gene data show CDR1 as MDHEN and CDR2 as SYDVKM. The CDR3 consists of 14 residues. The CDR3 spells CASSGGGLYYGYTF. The CDR3 DNA is TGTGCCAGCAGTGGGGGGGGCCTATACTATGGCTACACCTTC.